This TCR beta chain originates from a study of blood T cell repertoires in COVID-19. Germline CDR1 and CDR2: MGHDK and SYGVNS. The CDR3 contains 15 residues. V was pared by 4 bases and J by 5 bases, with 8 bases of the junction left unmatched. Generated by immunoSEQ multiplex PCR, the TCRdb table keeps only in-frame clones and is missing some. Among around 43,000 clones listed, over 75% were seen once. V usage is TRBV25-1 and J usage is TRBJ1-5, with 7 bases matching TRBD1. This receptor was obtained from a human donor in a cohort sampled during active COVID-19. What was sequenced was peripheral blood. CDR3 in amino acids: CASSAQGDTHQPQHF. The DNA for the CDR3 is TGTGCCAGCAGTGCCCAGGGGGACACCCATCAGCCCCAGCATTTT.